Given below is one T cell receptor (beta chain) in context. Its antigen is not yet known. Qualities for individual bases were not recorded, and no much larger clone is one base off. The data stem from a study of blood T cell repertoires in COVID-19 (TCRdb year 2020). Broadly, across the study: Collaborator samples came from the United States, Italy and Spain and covered acute and convalescent phases of COVID-19. The prospective study material was composed of cDNA or gDNA derived from T cells, B-cell-depleted T cells, or PBMCs. Deeply sampled blood TCRbeta repertoires from subjects exposed to, actively infected with, or recovered from COVID-19 were included in the dataset. The repertoires were released in a freely available public database intended as a resource for research on the immune response to SARS-CoV-2. The samples were drawn from two sources: the first 160 participants of the ongoing ImmuneRACE study, and approximately 1,300 subjects contributed by 6 global collaborators. The sample metadata nearly always contained a de-identified subject ID, COVID-19 status, age in years and sex. Where HLA class I and class II types were available, the types were taken from metadata supplied by the sample provider, not from assay-based typing.

What the work shows at the level of the full study, not this receptor alone: The amount of clinical and demographic metadata varied by source and participant and was provided uncurated.

The immunoSEQ Assay, a bias-controlled multiplex PCR, was used to amplify TCRbeta CDR3 regions from genomic DNA. As for the authors' bioinformatics: The number of nucleated cells in each sample was estimated from the amplification of reference gene primers within the assay. To quantify the absolute abundance of each unique TCRbeta CDR3 rearrangement, sequence reads were collapsed and filtered. For each sample, productive Simpson clonality was calculated as the square root of Simpson's diversity index across productive rearrangements. TCRdb took over this immuneACCESS table, retaining in-frame rearrangements with V and J assigned. Such tables are incomplete; in checked studies, under half of the missing clones stem from an unresolved V gene, and the remainder is unexplained. The DNA gave D and trimming, while V, J and clone size come from that table. A total of 54,000 or so clones appear in this sample, 83% of them only once. Together, the top ten hold around 2% of the sample.

Each collaborating institution followed its own protocols to collect whole blood in K2EDTA tubes. For TCRbeta analysis, collaborator samples were shipped as frozen whole blood, as isolated PBMCs, or as DNA extracted from either sample type. The source material was peripheral blood. The clonotype was recovered from an older woman with acute or convalescent COVID-19.

The sequenced DNA is TGTGCCAGCAGCTTAGCGCACAGTTATAATTCACCCCTCCACTTT. Translated, this gives CASSLAHSYNSPLHF. The V gene is TRBV11-2 and the J gene is TRBJ1-6; there is no confident call for the D gene. Based on the germline V gene, the CDR1 and CDR2 sequences are SGHAT and FQNNGV. V is clipped by 1 base and J by 4 bases, and the sequence between their germline boundaries is 8 bases long. Spanning cysteine to phenylalanine, the CDR3 consists of 15 amino acids. Of the read, only the CDR3 DNA is kept; its 45 bases are in frame from base 1.